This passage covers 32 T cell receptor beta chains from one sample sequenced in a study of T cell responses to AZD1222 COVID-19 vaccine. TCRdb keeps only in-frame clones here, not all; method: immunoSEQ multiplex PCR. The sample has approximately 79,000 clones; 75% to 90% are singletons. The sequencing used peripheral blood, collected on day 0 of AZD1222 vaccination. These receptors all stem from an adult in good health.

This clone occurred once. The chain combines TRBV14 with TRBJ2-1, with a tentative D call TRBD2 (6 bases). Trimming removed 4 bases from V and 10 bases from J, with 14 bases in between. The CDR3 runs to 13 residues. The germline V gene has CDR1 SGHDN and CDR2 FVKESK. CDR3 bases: TGTGCCAGCAGCCGGGACTTCGCAGTCGAGCAGTTCTTC. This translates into CASSRDFAVEQFF.

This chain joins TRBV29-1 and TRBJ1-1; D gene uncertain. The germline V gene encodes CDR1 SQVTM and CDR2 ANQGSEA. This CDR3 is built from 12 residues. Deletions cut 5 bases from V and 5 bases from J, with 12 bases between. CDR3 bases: TGCAGCGTTATCCCTGTTGCAACTGAAGCTTTCTTT. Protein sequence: CSVIPVATEAFF.

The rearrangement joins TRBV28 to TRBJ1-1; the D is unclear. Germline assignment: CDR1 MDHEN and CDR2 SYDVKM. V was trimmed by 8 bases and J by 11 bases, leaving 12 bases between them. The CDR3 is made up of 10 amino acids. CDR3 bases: TGTGCCAGCCAAAGTAAGAGGGCTTTCTTT. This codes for CASQSKRAFF.

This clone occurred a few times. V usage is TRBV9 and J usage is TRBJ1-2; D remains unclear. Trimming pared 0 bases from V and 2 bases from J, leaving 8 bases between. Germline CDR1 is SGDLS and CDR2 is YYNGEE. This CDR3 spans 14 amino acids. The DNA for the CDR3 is TGTGCCAGCAGCGTAGAGGTCAGCAACTATGGCTACACCTTC. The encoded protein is CASSVEVSNYGYTF.

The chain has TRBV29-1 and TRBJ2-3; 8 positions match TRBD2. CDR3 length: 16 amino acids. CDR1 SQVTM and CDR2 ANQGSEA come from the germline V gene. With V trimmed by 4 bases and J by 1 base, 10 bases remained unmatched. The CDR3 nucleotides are TGCAGCGTTGGGAGGGTAGCGGGACGGGGCACAGATACGCAGTATTTT. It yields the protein CSVGRVAGRGTDTQYF.

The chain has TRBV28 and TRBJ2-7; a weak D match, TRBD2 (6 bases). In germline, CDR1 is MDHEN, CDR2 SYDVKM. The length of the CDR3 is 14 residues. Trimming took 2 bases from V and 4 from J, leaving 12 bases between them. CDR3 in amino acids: CASSLGVGGYEQYF. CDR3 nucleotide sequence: TGTGCCAGCAGTTTAGGGGTTGGGGGGTACGAGCAGTACTTC.

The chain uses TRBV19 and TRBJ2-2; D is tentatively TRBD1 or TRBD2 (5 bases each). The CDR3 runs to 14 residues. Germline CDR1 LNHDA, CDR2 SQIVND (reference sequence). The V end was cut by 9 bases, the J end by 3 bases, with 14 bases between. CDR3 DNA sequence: TGTGCCAGCTCGGGACCAGAGGACACCGGGGAGCTGTTTTTT. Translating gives CASSGPEDTGELFF.

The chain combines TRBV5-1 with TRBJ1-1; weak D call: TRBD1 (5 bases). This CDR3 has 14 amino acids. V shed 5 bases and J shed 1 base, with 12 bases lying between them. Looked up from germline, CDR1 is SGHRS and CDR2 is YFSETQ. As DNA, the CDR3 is TGCGCCAGCAGATCCGGGACGGCGAACACTGAAGCTTTCTTT. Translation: CASRSGTANTEAFF. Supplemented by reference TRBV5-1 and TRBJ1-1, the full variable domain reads KAGVTQTPRYLIKTRGQQVTLSCSPISGHRSVSWYQQTPGQGLQFLFEYFSETQRNKGNFPGRFSGRQFSNSRSEMNVSTLELGDSALYLCASRSGTANTEAFFGQGTRLTVV.

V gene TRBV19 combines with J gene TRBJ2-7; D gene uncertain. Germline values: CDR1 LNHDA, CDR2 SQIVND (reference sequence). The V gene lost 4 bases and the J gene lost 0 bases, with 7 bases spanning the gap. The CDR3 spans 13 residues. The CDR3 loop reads CASSKGSSYEQYF. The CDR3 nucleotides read TGTGCCAGTAGTAAGGGCTCCTCCTACGAGCAGTACTTC.

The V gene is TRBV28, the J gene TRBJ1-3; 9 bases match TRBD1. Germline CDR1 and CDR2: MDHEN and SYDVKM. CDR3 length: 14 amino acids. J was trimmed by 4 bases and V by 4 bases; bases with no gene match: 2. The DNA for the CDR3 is TGTGCCAGCAGTTGGACAGGGGCAGGAAACACCATATATTTT. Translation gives CASSWTGAGNTIYF.

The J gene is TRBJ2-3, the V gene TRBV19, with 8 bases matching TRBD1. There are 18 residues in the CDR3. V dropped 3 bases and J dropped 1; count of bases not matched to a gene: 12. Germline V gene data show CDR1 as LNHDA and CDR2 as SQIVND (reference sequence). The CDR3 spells CASSMGTGGWGGTDTQYF. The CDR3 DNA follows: TGTGCCAGTAGTATGGGGACAGGCGGCTGGGGCGGCACAGATACGCAGTATTTT.

In DNA, the CDR3 is TGTGCCAGCAGCTACGGACAGACGGTGGGAAACACCATATATTTT. Encoded protein: CASSYGQTVGNTIYF. The chain links TRBV7-6 to TRBJ1-3; possible D gene TRBD1, 6 bases. Trimming removed 4 bases at V and 4 bases at J, with 14 bases between. Germline V gene data show CDR1 as SGHVS and CDR2 as FNYEAQ. CDR3 length: 15 residues.

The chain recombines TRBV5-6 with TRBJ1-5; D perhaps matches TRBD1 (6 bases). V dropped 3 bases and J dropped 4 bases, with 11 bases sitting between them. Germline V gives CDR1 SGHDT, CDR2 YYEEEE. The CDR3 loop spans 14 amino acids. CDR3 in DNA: TGTGCCAGCAGCTCCTGGGACACAAATCAGCCCCAGCATTTT. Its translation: CASSSWDTNQPQHF.

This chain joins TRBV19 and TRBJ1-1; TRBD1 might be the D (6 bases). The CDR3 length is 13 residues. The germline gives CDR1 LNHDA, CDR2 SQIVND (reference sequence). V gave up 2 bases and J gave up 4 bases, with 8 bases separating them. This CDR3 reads CASSIQGSTEAFF. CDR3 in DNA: TGTGCCAGTAGTATACAGGGGAGCACTGAAGCTTTCTTT.

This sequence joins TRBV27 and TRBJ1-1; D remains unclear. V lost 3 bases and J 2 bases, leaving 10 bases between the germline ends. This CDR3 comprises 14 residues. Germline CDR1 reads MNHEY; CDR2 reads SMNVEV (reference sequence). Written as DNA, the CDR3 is TGTGCCAGCAGTTTCCTGGCAGTCAACACTGAAGCTTTCTTT. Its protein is CASSFLAVNTEAFF.

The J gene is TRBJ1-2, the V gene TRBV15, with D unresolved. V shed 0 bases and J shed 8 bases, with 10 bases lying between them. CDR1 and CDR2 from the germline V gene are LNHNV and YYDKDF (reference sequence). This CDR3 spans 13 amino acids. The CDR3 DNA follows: TGTGCCACCAGCAGAGATGGCGCGGGAGGCTACACCTTC. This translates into CATSRDGAGGYTF.

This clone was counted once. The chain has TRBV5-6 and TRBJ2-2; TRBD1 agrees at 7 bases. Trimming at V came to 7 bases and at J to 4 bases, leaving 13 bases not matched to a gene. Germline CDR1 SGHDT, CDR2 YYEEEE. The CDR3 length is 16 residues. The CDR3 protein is CASGRTGTVGTGELFF. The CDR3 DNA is TGTGCCAGCGGCCGGACGGGGACAGTGGGCACCGGGGAGCTGTTTTTT.

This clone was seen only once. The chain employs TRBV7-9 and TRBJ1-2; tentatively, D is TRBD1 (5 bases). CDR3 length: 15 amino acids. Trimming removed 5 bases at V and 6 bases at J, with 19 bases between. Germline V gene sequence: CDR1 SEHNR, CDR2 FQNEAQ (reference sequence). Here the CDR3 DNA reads TGTGCCAGCAGCCCTAGACAGCCTCTAAGGGATGGCTACACCTTC. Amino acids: CASSPRQPLRDGYTF.

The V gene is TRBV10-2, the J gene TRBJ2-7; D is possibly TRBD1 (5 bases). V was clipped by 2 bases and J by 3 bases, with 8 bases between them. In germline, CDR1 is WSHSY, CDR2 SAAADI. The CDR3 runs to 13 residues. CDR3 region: CASSEAGFYEQYF. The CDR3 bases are TGCGCCAGCAGTGAGGCAGGGTTCTACGAGCAGTACTTC.

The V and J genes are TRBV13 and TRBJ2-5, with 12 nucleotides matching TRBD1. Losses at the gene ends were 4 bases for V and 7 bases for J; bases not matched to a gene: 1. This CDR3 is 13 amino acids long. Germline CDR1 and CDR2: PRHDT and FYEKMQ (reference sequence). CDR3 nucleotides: TGTGCCAGCAGCTGGGACAGGGGGCGGACCCAGTACTTC. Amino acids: CASSWDRGRTQYF.

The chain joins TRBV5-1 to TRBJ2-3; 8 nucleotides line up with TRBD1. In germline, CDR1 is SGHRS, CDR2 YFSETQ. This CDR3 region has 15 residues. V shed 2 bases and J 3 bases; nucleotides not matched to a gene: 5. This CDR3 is CASSLTGGRTDTQYF. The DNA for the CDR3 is TGCGCCAGCAGCTTAACAGGGGGAAGGACAGATACGCAGTATTTT.

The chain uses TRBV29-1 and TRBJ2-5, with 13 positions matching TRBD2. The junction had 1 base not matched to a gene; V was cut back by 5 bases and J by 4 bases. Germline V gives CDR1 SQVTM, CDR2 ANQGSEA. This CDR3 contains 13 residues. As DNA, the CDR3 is TGCAGCGTTCGACTAGCGGGAGGAGAGACCCAGTACTTC. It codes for CSVRLAGGETQYF.

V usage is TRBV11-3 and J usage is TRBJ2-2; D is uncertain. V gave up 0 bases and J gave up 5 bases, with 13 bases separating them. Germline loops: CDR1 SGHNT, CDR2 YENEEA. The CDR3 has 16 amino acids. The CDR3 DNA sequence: TGTGCCAGCAGCTTAGATTATGGCGGCCTAACCGGGGAGCTGTTTTTT. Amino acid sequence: CASSLDYGGLTGELFF.

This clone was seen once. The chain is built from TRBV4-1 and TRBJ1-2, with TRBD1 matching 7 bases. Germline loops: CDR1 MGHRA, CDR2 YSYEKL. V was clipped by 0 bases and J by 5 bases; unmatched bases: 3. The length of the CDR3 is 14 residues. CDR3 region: CASSQEGQKYGYTF. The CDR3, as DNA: TGCGCCAGCAGCCAAGAGGGACAGAAGTATGGCTACACCTTC.

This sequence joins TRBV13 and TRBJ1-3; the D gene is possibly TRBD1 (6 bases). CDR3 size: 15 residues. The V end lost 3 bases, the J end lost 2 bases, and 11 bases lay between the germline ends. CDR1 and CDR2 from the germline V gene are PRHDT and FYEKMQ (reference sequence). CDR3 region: CASSFQGRTGNTIYF. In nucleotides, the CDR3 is TGTGCCAGCAGCTTCCAGGGGAGGACTGGAAACACCATATATTTT. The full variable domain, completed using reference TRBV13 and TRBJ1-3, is AAGVIQSPRHLIKEKRETATLKCYPIPRHDTVYWYQQGPGQDPQFLISFYEKMQSDKGSIPDRFSAQQFSDYHSELNMSSLELGDSALYFCASSFQGRTGNTIYFGEGSWLTVV.

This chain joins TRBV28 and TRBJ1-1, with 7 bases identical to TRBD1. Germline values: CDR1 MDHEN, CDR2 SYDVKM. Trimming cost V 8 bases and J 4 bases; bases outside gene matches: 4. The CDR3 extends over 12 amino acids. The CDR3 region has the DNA TGTGCCAGCCTACAGGGGTTCACTGAAGCTTTCTTT. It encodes CASLQGFTEAFF. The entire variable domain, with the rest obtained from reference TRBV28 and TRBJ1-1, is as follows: DVKVTQSSRYLVKRTGEKVFLECVQDMDHENMFWYRQDPGLGLRLIYFSYDVKMKEKGDIPEGYSVSREKKERFSLILESASTNQTSMYLCASLQGFTEAFFGQGTRLTVV.

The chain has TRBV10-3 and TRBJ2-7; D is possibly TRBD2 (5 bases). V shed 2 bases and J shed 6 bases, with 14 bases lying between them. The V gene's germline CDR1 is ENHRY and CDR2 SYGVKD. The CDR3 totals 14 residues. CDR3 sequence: CAISEETKFTEQYF. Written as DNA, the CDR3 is TGTGCCATCAGTGAGGAGACTAAATTTACCGAGCAGTACTTC.

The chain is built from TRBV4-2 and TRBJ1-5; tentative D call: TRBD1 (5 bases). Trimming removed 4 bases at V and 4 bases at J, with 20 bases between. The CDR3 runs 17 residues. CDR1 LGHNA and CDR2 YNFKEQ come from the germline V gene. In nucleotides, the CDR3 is TGTGCCAGCAGCCCAAATCATCAGGGTCCAGGGAATCAGCCCCAGCATTTT. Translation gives CASSPNHQGPGNQPQHF.

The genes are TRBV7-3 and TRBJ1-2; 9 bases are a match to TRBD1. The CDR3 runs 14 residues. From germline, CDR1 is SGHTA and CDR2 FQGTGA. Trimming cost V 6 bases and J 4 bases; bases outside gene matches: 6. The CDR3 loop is CASRPGTGSYGYTF. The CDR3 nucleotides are TGTGCCAGCAGACCCGGGACAGGGAGCTATGGCTACACCTTC.

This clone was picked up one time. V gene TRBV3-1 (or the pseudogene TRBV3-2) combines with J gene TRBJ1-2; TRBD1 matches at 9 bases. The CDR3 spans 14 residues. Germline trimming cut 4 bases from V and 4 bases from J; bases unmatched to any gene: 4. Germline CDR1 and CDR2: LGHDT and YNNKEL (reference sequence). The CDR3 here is CASSRGQGAYGYTF. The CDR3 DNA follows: TGTGCCAGCAGCCGGGGACAGGGTGCCTATGGCTACACCTTC.

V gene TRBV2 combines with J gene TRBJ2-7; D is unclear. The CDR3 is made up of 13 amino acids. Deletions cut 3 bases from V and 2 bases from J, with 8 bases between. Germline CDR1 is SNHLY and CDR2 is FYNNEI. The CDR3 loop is CASSDQVPYEQYF. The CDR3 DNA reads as TGTGCCAGCAGTGACCAGGTGCCCTACGAGCAGTACTTC.

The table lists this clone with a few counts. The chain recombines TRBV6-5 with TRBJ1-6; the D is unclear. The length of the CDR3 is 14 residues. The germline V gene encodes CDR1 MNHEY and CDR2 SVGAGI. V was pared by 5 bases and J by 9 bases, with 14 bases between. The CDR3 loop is CASSIAGPSSPLHF. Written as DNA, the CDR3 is TGTGCCAGCAGTATAGCAGGTCCCTCTTCACCCCTCCACTTT.